Below, one T cell receptor (beta chain) is given with its context. This sample was included in a study of T-cell reconstitution after alpha-beta-depleted transplantation in children. Unique molecular identifiers were incorporated into the prepared TCRbeta library. TCRdb re-called the PCR reads through MiXCR, storing one row per CDR3 protein. The table has more than 550,000 distinct CDR3 sequences, about 10% seen once; the top ten hold around 4%. This CDR3 contains 14 residues. V lost 3 bases to trimming and J lost 7 bases, with 10 bases between them. This chain connects TRBV12-3 or TRBV12-4 to TRBJ1-6; a possible D gene is TRBD1 (5 bases). Material: PBMCs from the stem cell graft donor, obtained from the stem cell graft. This sequence was found in a human donor who donated a stem cell graft to a child with acute myeloid leukemia. CDR3 region: CASSFLQGNSPLHF. The CDR3 nucleotides read TGTGCCAGCAGTTTCCTTCAGGGCAATTCACCCCTCCACTTT.